This TCR beta chain was recovered during a study of cytomegalovirus exposure and HLA in healthy donors. Study-wide points: What TCR beta sequences reportedly achieved was accurate prediction of HLA-A and HLA-B alleles in most subjects. The classifier reportedly diagnosed cytomegalovirus status with high specificity and sensitivity.

13 Jbeta primers and 60 Vbeta primers were used for the PCR. Assay used: immunoSEQ multiplex PCR; TCRdb lists only in-frame clones, some missing. Of roughly 99,000 clones in the sample, about 74% were seen once. Concerning this clone: Its specificity is unknown.

The germline V gene has CDR1 SEHNR and CDR2 FQNEAQ (reference sequence). This CDR3 contains 17 residues. With V trimmed by 5 bases and J by 5 bases, 17 bases remained unmatched. The receptor was isolated from a woman aged 40 to 55 in good health and CMV-seropositive. This chain connects TRBV7-9 to TRBJ1-1; the match to TRBD1 covers 7 bases. The sample taken for sequencing was PBMCs. The CDR3: CASSPPPVYRGRTEAFF. CDR3 in DNA: TGTGCCAGCAGCCCTCCACCGGTGTACAGGGGACGGACTGAAGCTTTCTTT.